What follows are 22 T cell receptor beta chains derived from one specimen sequenced in a study of low-dose radiotherapy and immunotherapy resistance in tumors. Both TCRalpha and TCRbeta chains were reverse transcribed with V-gene-specific primers. Amplification of TCRs used a constant-region primer and V-primer adapter for 20 PCR cycles. TCRdb re-called the reads through MiXCR, storing one row per CDR3 protein. Seen here are under 90,000 distinct CDR3 sequences, over 15% observed once, and the top ten hold 2.8%. As to time point: before trial treatment. The sample here was PBMCs, taken before treatment. These receptors were collected from a male donor with prostate cancer.

A remark on this clonotype: This likely traces to a read error, being one base from a far larger clone. J is TRBJ2-5 and V is TRBV5-6; 10 bases fit TRBD2. V lost 2 bases to trimming and J lost 11 bases; unmatched junction nucleotides: 15. The CDR3 totals 16 residues. CDR1 is SGHDT and CDR2 is YYEEEE in the germline V gene. The chain's CDR3 is CASSFRLAGPQDEQYF. As DNA, the CDR3 is TGTGCCAGCAGCTTTAGACTAGCGGGTCCCCAGGATGAGCAGTACTTC.

A word on this clonotype: Since a far larger clone is one base different, this is likely a read error. The chain combines TRBV6-2 or TRBV6-3 with TRBJ2-7; D remains ambiguous. Germline values: CDR1 MNHEY, CDR2 SVGEGT. This CDR3 has 11 residues. V was cut by 6 bases and J by 5 bases, with 8 bases left in between. CDR3 in DNA: TGTGCCAGCAGCCACGGTGACGAGCAGTACTTC. It encodes CASSHGDEQYF.

This clonotype was counted many times. The V and J genes are TRBV15 and TRBJ1-1; 9 positions agree with TRBD1. CDR3 length: 14 residues. Trimming took 4 bases from V and 6 from J; bases not matched to a gene: 6. Germline lookup yields CDR1 LNHNV and CDR2 YYDKDF (reference sequence). The CDR3 reads CATSILGDRAEAFF. DNA of the CDR3: TGTGCCACCAGCATCTTAGGGGACAGGGCTGAAGCTTTCTTT. Full variable domain (outside the CDR3, taken from reference TRBV15 and TRBJ1-1): DAMVIQNPRYQVTQFGKPVTLSCSQTLNHNVMYWYQQKSSQAPKLLFHYYDKDFNNEADTPDNFQSRRPNTSFCFLDIRSPGLGDTAMYLCATSILGDRAEAFFGQGTRLTVV.

This clonotype was observed at least ten times. This rearrangement joins TRBV5-1 to TRBJ2-7; TRBD1 matches 9 bases. The germline gives CDR1 SGHRS, CDR2 YFSETQ. The V segment lost 4 bases and the J segment 3 bases; nucleotides outside the gene matches: 8. The CDR3 has 15 amino acids. Written as DNA, the CDR3 is TGCGCCAGCAGCCCGAGGACAGGGGATGGCTACGAGCAGTACTTC. Amino acid sequence: CASSPRTGDGYEQYF.

This clonotype was observed at least ten times. The rearrangement uses TRBV20-1 and TRBJ2-1, with TRBD2 as a possible D gene (5 bases). The germline gives CDR1 DFQATT, CDR2 SNEGSKA (reference sequence). CDR3 length: 18 amino acids. V was pared by 0 bases and J by 4 bases, with 22 bases between. The chain's CDR3 is CSARDPPGLAGKYNEQFF. The CDR3 coding sequence is TGCAGTGCTAGAGATCCCCCCGGACTCGCCGGGAAATACAATGAGCAGTTCTTC.

In its sample, this clonotype was seen many times. The gene calls are TRBV5-1 and TRBJ2-2; 8 bases are shared with TRBD2. The trim removed 2 bases at V and 4 bases at J, leaving 4 bases unmatched. The CDR3 is 15 residues long. CDR1 SGHRS and CDR2 YFSETQ come from the germline V gene. DNA of the CDR3: TGCGCCAGCAGCTTCCAGCGGGGGACCACCGGGGAGCTGTTTTTT. It is translated as CASSFQRGTTGELFF.

There are many counts of this clonotype. The chain recombines TRBV18 with TRBJ1-1; D uncertain. Trimming stripped 3 bases from V and 1 base from J, with 6 bases between. Germline-derived CDR1 and CDR2 are KGHSH and LQKENI. This CDR3 is 13 amino acids long. This CDR3 is CASSPQGNTEAFF. The CDR3 region has the DNA TGTGCCAGCTCACCTCAAGGGAACACTGAAGCTTTCTTT.

A note on this clonotype: The likely explanation is a read error, given a far larger clone one base away. J is TRBJ1-2 and V is TRBV6-1; weak D call: TRBD1 (5 bases). Trimming shortened V by 5 bases and J by 1 base, and 14 bases separated the two germline ends. The CDR3 covers 15 residues. Looked up from germline, CDR1 is MNHNS and CDR2 is SASEGT. In DNA form, the CDR3 reads TGTGCCAGCAGTTACCGCCTCGACAGTAACTATGGCTACACCTTC. This gives the protein CASSYRLDSNYGYTF.

The sample holds many counts of this clonotype. The V and J genes are TRBV5-1 and TRBJ2-7, with D perhaps matching TRBD1 (6 bases). Trimming cost V 5 bases and J 3 bases, with 9 bases left between them. CDR1 and CDR2 (germline): SGHRS, YFSETQ. The CDR3 runs 12 residues. The CDR3 is CASSEGDYEQYF. CDR3 bases: TGCGCCAGCAGTGAGGGGGACTACGAGCAGTACTTC.

In this sample, this clonotype turned up many times. The V call is TRBV12-5, the J call TRBJ1-4; no definite D call. The CDR3 covers 12 residues. Trimming took off 6 bases at V and 15 bases at J, with 17 bases between the two ends. The germline CDR1 and CDR2 sequences are LGHNT and FRNRAP. The CDR3 protein is CASGDPPGPMFF. The CDR3 DNA follows: TGTGCTAGTGGAGACCCACCGGGCCCCATGTTTTTT.

In this sample, this clonotype turned up many times. The chain uses TRBV5-6 and TRBJ2-3; D is unclear. Trimming stripped 0 bases from V and 2 bases from J, with 10 bases between. The CDR3 has 15 amino acids. CDR1 is SGHDT, CDR2 YYEEEE, per germline. CDR3 region: CASSLGTEPTDTQYF. CDR3 nucleotide sequence: TGTGCCAGCAGCTTGGGGACGGAACCCACAGATACGCAGTATTTT.

In the case of this clonotype: A far more abundant clone sits one base away, making this likely a read error. The chain uses TRBV5-8 and TRBJ2-1; D may be TRBD1 or TRBD2 (5 bases each). CDR1 and CDR2 from the germline V gene are SGHTS and YDEGEE. The CDR3 runs 15 residues. CDR3 protein: CASSFGGSAYNEQLF. Written as DNA, the CDR3 is TGTGCCAGCAGCTTTGGGGGATCGGCCTACAATGAGCAGTTGTTC.

This clonotype was seen ten or more times. V usage is TRBV20-1 and J usage is TRBJ2-1; 8 bases line up with TRBD2. The junction had 7 bases not matched to a gene; V was cut back by 2 bases and J by 7 bases. The germline gives CDR1 DFQATT, CDR2 SNEGSKA (reference sequence). The CDR3 has 14 residues. The CDR3 loop reads CSARPAGAGNEQFF. CDR3 DNA: TGCAGTGCTAGACCAGCGGGGGCGGGGAATGAGCAGTTCTTC.

V and J are TRBV6-2 or TRBV6-3 and TRBJ2-2; either TRBD1 or TRBD2 may fit D (5 bases each). Deletions cut 8 bases from V and 0 bases from J, with 13 bases between. The CDR3 has 15 amino acids. Looked up from germline, CDR1 is MNHEY and CDR2 is SVGEGT. CDR3 in DNA: TGTGCCAGCGTGGCCGGGACGGCGAACACCGGGGAGCTGTTTTTT. Translated: CASVAGTANTGELFF.

This clonotype appeared many times. This sequence joins TRBV4-2 and TRBJ2-3, with 8 bases identical to TRBD2. This CDR3 region has 17 residues. The germline gives CDR1 LGHNA, CDR2 YNFKEQ. V trimming: 0 bases; J trimming: 4 bases; junction bases outside the gene matches: 9. The CDR3, as DNA: TGTGCCAGCAGCCAAGATGACACAGCGGGGGTCGCAGATACGCAGTATTTT. Translating gives CASSQDDTAGVADTQYF.

Of note for this clonotype: It is likely a read error: a sequence one base away is far more abundant. The chain is built from TRBV6-1 and TRBJ1-2; D gene ambiguous. CDR1 and CDR2 from the germline V gene are MNHNS and SASEGT. The CDR3 spans 13 residues. V lost 6 bases and J 8 bases, leaving 16 bases between the germline ends. CDR3 sequence (DNA): TGTGCCAGCAGACCTCAGAGTCTGTGGGGCTACACCTTC. This gives the protein CASRPQSLWGYTF.

This clonotype was counted a few times. DNA of the CDR3: TGTGCCAGCAGCTTTGACAGCACGAACACTGAAGCTTTCTTT. It is translated as CASSFDSTNTEAFF. This rearrangement joins TRBV7-2 to TRBJ1-1; the D gene is possibly TRBD1 (5 bases). The CDR3 length is 14 residues. Germline CDR1 SGHTA, CDR2 FQGNSA. Deletions cut 3 bases from V and 1 base from J, with 9 bases between. The whole variable domain, remainder taken from reference TRBV7-2 and TRBJ1-1, is GAGVSQSPSNKVTEKGKDVELRCDPISGHTALYWYRQSLGQGLEFLIYFQGNSAPDKSGLPSDRFSAERTGGSVSTLTIQRTQQEDSAVYLCASSFDSTNTEAFFGQGTRLTVV.

Ten or more counts support this clonotype. The rearrangement uses TRBV5-1 and TRBJ2-1; perhaps D is TRBD1 or TRBD2 (5 bases each). Between the trimmed V and J ends, which lost 4 bases and 9 bases, there was a span of 20 bases. Germline CDR1 SGHRS, CDR2 YFSETQ. The CDR3 sequence is 15 residues long. The CDR3 sequence: CASSGTGPSRSEQFF. As DNA, the CDR3 is TGCGCCAGCAGCGGGACCGGGCCCAGCAGAAGTGAGCAGTTCTTC. Complete variable domain (other parts from reference TRBV5-1 and TRBJ2-1): KAGVTQTPRYLIKTRGQQVTLSCSPISGHRSVSWYQQTPGQGLQFLFEYFSETQRNKGNFPGRFSGRQFSNSRSEMNVSTLELGDSALYLCASSGTGPSRSEQFFGPGTRLTVL.

This clonotype was observed at least ten times. The chain links TRBV5-1 to TRBJ2-3; D remains ambiguous. The CDR3 consists of 11 residues. V lost 4 bases and J 5 bases, leaving 5 bases between the germline ends. Germline V gives CDR1 SGHRS, CDR2 YFSETQ. The CDR3 is CASSAKDTQYF. CDR3 nucleotide sequence: TGCGCCAGCAGCGCCAAAGATACGCAGTATTTT.

This clonotype was observed at least ten times. The V call is TRBV23-1, the J call TRBJ1-2, with D possibly being TRBD1 (5 bases). TRBV23-1 is an ORF, with its function uncertain. V was clipped by 0 bases and J by 3 bases, with 11 bases between them. This CDR3 contains 15 residues. CDR3 amino acids: CASSQSSGIDYGYTF. Here the CDR3 DNA reads TGCGCCAGCAGTCAATCCTCAGGGATCGACTATGGCTACACCTTC.

This chain connects TRBV10-2 to TRBJ1-3; D is perhaps TRBD1 (5 bases). The CDR3 runs to 17 residues. The V end was cut by 3 bases, the J end by 0 bases, with 15 bases between. Per germline, CDR1 WSHSY and CDR2 SAAADI. CDR3 DNA: TGCGCCAGCAGTGAAAGTAGGGGAGCGAGCTCTGGAAACACCATATATTTT. It specifies CASSESRGASSGNTIYF.

This clonotype occurred many times. The chain carries TRBV7-2 and TRBJ1-1; a weak D match, TRBD1 (5 bases). The ends were cut back, 4 bases at V and 6 bases at J, with 9 bases in the middle. The length of the CDR3 is 12 residues. Germline V gives CDR1 SGHTA, CDR2 FQGNSA. The CDR3 loop reads CASSYRQPEAFF. The CDR3 DNA reads as TGTGCCAGCAGCTACCGACAGCCTGAAGCTTTCTTT.